This TCR beta chain is from a study of T-cell memory formation after mild COVID-19. The germline V gene encodes CDR1 SGHRS and CDR2 YFSETQ. Trimming left V 1 base short and J 3 bases short, with 17 bases between. This CDR3 has 17 residues. MiXCR, applied by TCRdb to the 5' RACE reads, yields one record per CDR3 protein. The data contain around 160,000 distinct CDR3 sequences, roughly 10% of them singletons. This clonotype was observed a handful of times. The V call is TRBV5-1, the J call TRBJ2-1; perhaps TRBD2 as D (6 bases). The receptor comes from a man aged 18 to 30 who had mild COVID-19 (a few samples of this study predate the infection). Cell type and time point are not known. The sequenced material came from PBMCs or a T cell subset sorted from them (not recorded which). In DNA, the CDR3 is TGCGCCAGCAGCTTGATATTACGGGGGAAGGGCTACAATGAGCAGTTCTTC. Translation: CASSLILRGKGYNEQFF.